These 18 T cell receptor beta chains came from one sample sequenced in a study of blood T cell repertoires in COVID-19. Method: immunoSEQ multiplex PCR; TCRdb's copy keeps in-frame clones and lacks some. The sample yields some 110,000 clones, 82% seen once. Sequences were obtained from peripheral blood. The receptors were gathered from an older woman with acute or convalescent COVID-19.

The chain employs TRBV30 and TRBJ2-2; D is unclear. V lost 0 bases, J lost 2 bases, and 7 bases lay in between. The CDR3 spans 14 residues. Per germline, CDR1 GTSNPN and CDR2 SVGIG (reference sequence). Written as DNA, the CDR3 is TGTGCCTGGAGTGTACACGTAAACACCGGGGAGCTGTTTTTT. It translates to CAWSVHVNTGELFF.

The chain links TRBV5-4 to TRBJ2-3; perhaps TRBD2 as D (6 bases). The germline CDR1 and CDR2 sequences are SGHNT and YYREEE (reference sequence). The CDR3 length is 16 residues. V was cut by 4 bases and J by 0 bases, with 15 bases left in between. In nucleotides, the CDR3 is TGTGCCAGCAGCCCGGACTCGGGAGCTAGCACAGATACGCAGTATTTT. This gives the protein CASSPDSGASTDTQYF.

The chain links TRBV29-1 to TRBJ1-1; possible D gene TRBD1, 5 bases. The CDR3 length is 13 residues. Trimming removed 6 bases at V and 0 bases at J, with 11 bases between. CDR1 SQVTM and CDR2 ANQGSEA come from the germline V gene. As DNA, the CDR3 is TGCAGCGTAAGGACAAGTATGAACACTGAAGCTTTCTTT. Protein: CSVRTSMNTEAFF.

The chain links TRBV4-3 to TRBJ1-2; D remains unclear. Germline assignment: CDR1 LGHNA and CDR2 YSLEER. Trimming cost V 0 bases and J 6 bases, with 11 bases left between them. The length of the CDR3 is 14 residues. In DNA, the CDR3 is TGCGCCAGCAGCCAAGATCGAGGAGGGCATGGCTACACCTTC. Residues: CASSQDRGGHGYTF.

This clone was detected only a few times. V is TRBV12-3 or TRBV12-4 and J is TRBJ1-2; 8 positions agree with TRBD1. The CDR3 extends over 13 amino acids. Losses at the gene ends were 6 bases for V and 4 bases for J; bases not matched to a gene: 4. CDR3 residues: CASSSGGSYGYTF. CDR3 nucleotides: TGTGCCAGCAGCTCAGGGGGCTCCTATGGCTACACCTTC.

CDR3 amino acids: CASSWGQAGEQYV. The CDR3 coding sequence is TGTGCCAGCAGCTGGGGACAGGCCGGTGAGCAGTACGTC. This chain uses TRBV5-4 with TRBJ2-7, with 8 bases that match TRBD1. Trimming at V came to 3 bases and at J to 7 bases, leaving 6 bases not matched to a gene. The CDR3 is 13 residues long. CDR1 SGHNT and CDR2 YYREEE come from the germline V gene (reference sequence).

This chain connects TRBV6-5 to TRBJ2-7; 10 bases are a match to TRBD1. V shed 6 bases, J shed 0 bases, and the junction held 5 bases outside the gene matches. CDR3 size: 15 residues. CDR1 is MNHEY, CDR2 SVGAGI, per germline. The CDR3 nucleotides read TGTGCCAGCAGCGAGACAGGGGGCAGCTCCTACGAGCAGTACTTC. This sequence encodes CASSETGGSSYEQYF.

The CDR3 DNA reads as TGTGCCAGCAGCCAAATCCAGGGGAACACTGAAGCTTTCTTT. Translated, it gives CASSQIQGNTEAFF. V and J are TRBV3-1 (or the pseudogene TRBV3-2) and TRBJ1-1; maybe TRBD1 (5 bases). The CDR3 runs 14 residues. The germline V and J ends were trimmed by 2 bases and 1 base, with 8 bases remaining between them. Per germline, CDR1 LGHDT and CDR2 YNNKEL (reference sequence).

In nucleotides, the CDR3 is TGTGCCAGCAGCTTAGGGACAGCTTTGGGAACAGATACGCAGTATTTT. Translated, it gives CASSLGTALGTDTQYF. This rearrangement joins TRBV11-3 to TRBJ2-3; TRBD1 might be the D (6 bases). This CDR3 is 16 amino acids long. The germline V gene encodes CDR1 SGHNT and CDR2 YENEEA. V was trimmed by 1 base and J by 3 bases, leaving 14 bases between them.

V gene TRBV7-9 combines with J gene TRBJ1-2; D unresolved. V lost 2 bases and J 1 base, leaving 8 bases between the germline ends. The CDR3 length is 14 residues. Germline lookup yields CDR1 SEHNR and CDR2 FQNEAQ (reference sequence). The CDR3 bases are TGTGCCAGCAGCTTAACGGAGTATAACTATGGCTACACCTTC. This gives the protein CASSLTEYNYGYTF.

V gene TRBV6-4 combines with J gene TRBJ1-1; perhaps TRBD1 as D (6 bases). The CDR3 extends over 16 amino acids. The V end lost 0 bases, the J end lost 1 base, and 12 bases lay between the germline ends. CDR1 is MRHNA and CDR2 is SNTAGT in the germline V gene. CDR3 region: CASSDSLGGGNTEAFF. The CDR3 DNA is TGTGCCAGCAGTGACTCTTTAGGGGGGGGGAACACTGAAGCTTTCTTT.

For this clone: Germline and junction disagree at one end, which may indicate a read error. This sample also contains other DNA sequences that code for the same CDR3. The gene calls are TRBV7-9 and TRBJ2-7, with 12 nucleotides matching TRBD2. The CDR3 extends over 14 amino acids. Germline V gene sequence: CDR1 SEHNR, CDR2 FQNEAQ (reference sequence). CDR3 nucleotide sequence: TGCGCCAGCAATCCTAGCGGGGGGGGCCTCGAGCAGTACTTC. Amino acid sequence: CASNPSGGGLEQYF.

The rearrangement joins TRBV5-4 to TRBJ2-1; TRBD2 agrees at 7 bases. The CDR3 sequence is 15 residues long. Trimming took 4 bases from V and 1 from J; bases not matched to a gene: 5. Germline CDR1 reads SGHNT; CDR2 reads YYREEE (reference sequence). CDR3 sequence: CASSQLADSYNEQFF. The CDR3 DNA reads as TGTGCCAGCAGCCAGCTAGCGGATTCCTACAATGAGCAGTTCTTC.

This chain links TRBV11-2 with TRBJ1-4; D is ambiguous. CDR1 is SGHAT and CDR2 is FQNNGV in the germline V gene. Trimming left V 2 bases short and J 10 bases short, with 14 bases between. The CDR3 sequence is 14 residues long. CDR3 loop: CASSLRLGGGKLFF. The DNA for the CDR3 is TGTGCCAGCAGCTTAAGACTAGGAGGTGGAAAACTGTTTTTT.

V is TRBV4-3 and J is TRBJ2-1; D unclear. Germline values: CDR1 LGHNA, CDR2 YSLEER. This CDR3 is 15 amino acids long. V shed 2 bases and J shed 0 bases, with 8 bases lying between them. This chain's CDR3 is CASSQRLSSYNEQFF. The CDR3 region has the DNA TGCGCCAGCAGCCAACGCCTGAGCTCCTACAATGAGCAGTTCTTC.

In DNA, the CDR3 is TGTGCCAGCAGCCAAGCGGAGGGAACCTATGGCTACACCTTC. Translation: CASSQAEGTYGYTF. The gene calls are TRBV4-2 and TRBJ1-2; D remains unclear. Germline CDR1 reads LGHNA; CDR2 reads YNFKEQ. This CDR3 contains 14 residues. V was shortened by 1 base and J by 4 bases, with 10 bases between the two germline ends.

This chain connects TRBV7-8 to TRBJ2-3; D might be TRBD1 (6 bases). Trimming took 6 bases from V and 2 from J, leaving 12 bases between them. CDR1 SGHVS and CDR2 FQNEAQ come from the germline V gene. The CDR3 is 14 residues long. CDR3 sequence (DNA): TGTGCCAGCAGTCGTACAGGGATCACAGATACGCAGTATTTT. Translating gives CASSRTGITDTQYF.

The J gene is TRBJ2-5, the V gene TRBV9; D may be TRBD2 (5 bases). Germline-derived CDR1 and CDR2 are SGDLS and YYNGEE. The CDR3 runs to 16 residues. The germline V and J ends were trimmed by 3 bases and 5 bases, with 20 bases remaining between them. The CDR3 here is CASSAGSRSIGETQYF. The CDR3, as DNA: TGTGCCAGCAGCGCGGGGTCTCGGTCTATAGGGGAGACCCAGTACTTC.